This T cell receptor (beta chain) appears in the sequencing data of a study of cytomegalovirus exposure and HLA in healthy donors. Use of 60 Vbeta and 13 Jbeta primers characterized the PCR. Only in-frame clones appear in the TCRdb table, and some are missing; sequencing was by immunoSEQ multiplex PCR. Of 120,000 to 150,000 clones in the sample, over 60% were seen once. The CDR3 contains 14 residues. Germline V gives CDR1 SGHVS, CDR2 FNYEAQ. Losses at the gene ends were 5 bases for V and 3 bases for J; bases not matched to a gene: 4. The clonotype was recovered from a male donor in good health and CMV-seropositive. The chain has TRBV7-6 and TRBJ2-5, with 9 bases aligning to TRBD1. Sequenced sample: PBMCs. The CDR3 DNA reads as TGTGCCAGCAGCATCCGGACAGGGGAAGAGACCCAGTACTTC. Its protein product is CASSIRTGEETQYF.